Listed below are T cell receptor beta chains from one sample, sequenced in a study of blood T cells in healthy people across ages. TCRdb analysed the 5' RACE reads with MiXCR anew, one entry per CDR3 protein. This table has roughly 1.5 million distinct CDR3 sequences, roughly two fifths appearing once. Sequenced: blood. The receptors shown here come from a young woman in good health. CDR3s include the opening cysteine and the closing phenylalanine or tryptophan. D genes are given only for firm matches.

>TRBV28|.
CASTSAGSGQETQYF
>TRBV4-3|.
CASSEETSWVEQFF
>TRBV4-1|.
CASSQGPPGRVSNEQYF
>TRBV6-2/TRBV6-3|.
CASSYSGSRYQETQYF
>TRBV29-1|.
CSVEETYNEQYF
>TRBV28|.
CASSQHRDLYNEQFF
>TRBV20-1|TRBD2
CSAIAGGTTDAQYF
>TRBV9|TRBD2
CASSVGGGGITDTQYF
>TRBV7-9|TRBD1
CASSIRDRVEKLFF
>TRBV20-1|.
CSARDGERLYEQYF
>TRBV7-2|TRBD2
CASSLTSGRGSYEQYF